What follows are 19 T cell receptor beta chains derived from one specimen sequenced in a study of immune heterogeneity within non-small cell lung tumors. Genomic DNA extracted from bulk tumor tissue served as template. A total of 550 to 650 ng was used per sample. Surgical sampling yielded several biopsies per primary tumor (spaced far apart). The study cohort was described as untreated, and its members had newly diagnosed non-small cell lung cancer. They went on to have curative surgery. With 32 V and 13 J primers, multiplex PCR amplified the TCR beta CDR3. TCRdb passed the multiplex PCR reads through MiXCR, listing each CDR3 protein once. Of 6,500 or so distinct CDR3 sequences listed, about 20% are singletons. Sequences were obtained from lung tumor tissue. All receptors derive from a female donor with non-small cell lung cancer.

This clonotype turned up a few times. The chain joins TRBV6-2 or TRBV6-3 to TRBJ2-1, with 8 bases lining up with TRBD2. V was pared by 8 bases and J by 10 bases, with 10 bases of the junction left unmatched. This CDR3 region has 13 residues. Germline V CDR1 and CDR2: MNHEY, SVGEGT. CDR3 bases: TGTGCCAGCGCTGGGACTAGTCTCAGCGAGCAGTTCTTC. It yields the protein CASAGTSLSEQFF.

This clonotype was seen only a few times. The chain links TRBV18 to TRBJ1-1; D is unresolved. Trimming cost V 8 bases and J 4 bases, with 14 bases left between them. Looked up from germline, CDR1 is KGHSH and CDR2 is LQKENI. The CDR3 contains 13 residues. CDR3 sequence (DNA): TGTGCCAGCCGAACGGGGTTTGGCACTGAAGCTTTCTTT. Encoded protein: CASRTGFGTEAFF.

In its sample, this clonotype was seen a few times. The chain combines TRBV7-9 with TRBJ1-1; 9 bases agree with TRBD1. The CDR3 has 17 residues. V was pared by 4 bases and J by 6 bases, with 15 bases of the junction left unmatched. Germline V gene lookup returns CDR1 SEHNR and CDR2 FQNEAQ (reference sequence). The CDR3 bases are TGTGCCAGCAGCTCCGGGACAGGGCGACCGCCAAGGGCTGAAGCTTTCTTT. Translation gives CASSSGTGRPPRAEAFF.

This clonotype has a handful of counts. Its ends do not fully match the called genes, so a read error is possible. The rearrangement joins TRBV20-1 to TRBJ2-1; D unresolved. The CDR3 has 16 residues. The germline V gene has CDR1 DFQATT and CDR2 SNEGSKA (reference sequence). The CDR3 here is CSAIREAGLSYNEQFF. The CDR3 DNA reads TGCAGTGCTATAAGAGAGGCAGGTTTATCCTACAATGAGCAATTCTTC.

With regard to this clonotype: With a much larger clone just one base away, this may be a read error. CDR3 loop: CASSFPSGSGQETQYF. The DNA of the CDR3 is TGTGCTAGCAGCTTCCCTAGCGGGAGTGGTCAAGAGACCCAGTACTTC. The rearrangement links TRBV7-7 to TRBJ2-5; 10 positions match TRBD2. Germline CDR1 reads SSHAT; CDR2 reads FNYEAQ (reference sequence). The CDR3 is 16 residues long. Supplemented by reference TRBV7-7 and TRBJ2-5, the full variable domain reads GAGVSQSPRYKVTKRGQDVTLRCDPISSHATLYWYQQALGQGPEFLTYFNYEAQPDKSGLPSDRFSAERPEGSISTLTIQRTEQRDSAMYRCASSFPSGSGQETQYFGPGTRLLVL.

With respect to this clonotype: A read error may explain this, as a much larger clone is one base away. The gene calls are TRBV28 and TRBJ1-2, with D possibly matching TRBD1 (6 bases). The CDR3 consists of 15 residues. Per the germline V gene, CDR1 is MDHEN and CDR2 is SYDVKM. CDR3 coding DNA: TGTGCCATCAGTTTACCGGGGGCTTGGGGCTATGGCTACACCTTC. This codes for CAISLPGAWGYGYTF.

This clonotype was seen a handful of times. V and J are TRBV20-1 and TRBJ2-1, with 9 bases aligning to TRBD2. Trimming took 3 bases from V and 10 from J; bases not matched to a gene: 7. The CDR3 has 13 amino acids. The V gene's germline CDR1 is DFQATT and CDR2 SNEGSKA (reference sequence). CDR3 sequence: CSARREGWREQFF. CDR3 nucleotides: TGCAGTGCTAGGCGGGAGGGTTGGAGGGAGCAGTTCTTC.

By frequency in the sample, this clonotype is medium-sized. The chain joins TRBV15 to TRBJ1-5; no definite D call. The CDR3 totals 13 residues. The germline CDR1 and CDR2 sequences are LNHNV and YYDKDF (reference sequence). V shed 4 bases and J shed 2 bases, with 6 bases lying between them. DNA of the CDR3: TGTGCCACCAGCATAGGACGCAATCAGCCCCAGCATTTT. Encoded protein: CATSIGRNQPQHF.

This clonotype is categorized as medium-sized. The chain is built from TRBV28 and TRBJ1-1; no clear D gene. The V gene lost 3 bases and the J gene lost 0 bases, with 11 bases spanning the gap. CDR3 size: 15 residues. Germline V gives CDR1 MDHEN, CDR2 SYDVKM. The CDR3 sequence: CASSFLEFMNTEAFF. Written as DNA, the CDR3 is TGTGCCAGCAGTTTCCTAGAGTTCATGAACACTGAAGCTTTCTTT.

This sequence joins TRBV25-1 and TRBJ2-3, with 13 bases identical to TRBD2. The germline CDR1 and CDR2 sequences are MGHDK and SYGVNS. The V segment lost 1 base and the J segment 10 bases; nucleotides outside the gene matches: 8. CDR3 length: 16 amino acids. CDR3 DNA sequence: TGTGCCAGCAGTGAATCCACCGGGACTAGCGGGACCCCGCAGTATTTT. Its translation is CASSESTGTSGTPQYF.

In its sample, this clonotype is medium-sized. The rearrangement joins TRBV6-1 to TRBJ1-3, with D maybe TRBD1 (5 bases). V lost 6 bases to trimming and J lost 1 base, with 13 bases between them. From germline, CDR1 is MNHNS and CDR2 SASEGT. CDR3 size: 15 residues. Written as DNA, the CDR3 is TGTGCCAGCAGCGCCGGACAAGGGTCTGGAAACACCATATATTTT. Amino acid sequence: CASSAGQGSGNTIYF.

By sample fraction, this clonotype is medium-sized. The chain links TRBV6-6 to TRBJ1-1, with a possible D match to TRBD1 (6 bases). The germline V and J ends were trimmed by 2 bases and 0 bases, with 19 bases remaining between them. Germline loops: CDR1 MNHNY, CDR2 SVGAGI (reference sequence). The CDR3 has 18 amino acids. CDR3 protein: CASSYDRADRRVNTEAFF. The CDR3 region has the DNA TGTGCCAGCAGTTACGACCGCGCGGACAGAAGAGTGAACACTGAAGCTTTCTTT.

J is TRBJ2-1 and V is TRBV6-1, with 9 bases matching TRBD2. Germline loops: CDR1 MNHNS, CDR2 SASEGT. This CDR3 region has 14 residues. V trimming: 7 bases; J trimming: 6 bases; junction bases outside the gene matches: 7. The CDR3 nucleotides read TGTGCCAGCAAATCTTCTAGCGGGACCAATGAGCAGTTCTTC. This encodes CASKSSSGTNEQFF.

CDR3: CASSFTVCFVAGELFF. DNA of the CDR3: TGTGCCAGCAGTTTTACGGTTTGCTTTGTCGCCGGGGAGCTGTTTTTT. This chain connects TRBV27 to TRBJ2-2; no definite D call. Germline values: CDR1 MNHEY, CDR2 SMNVEV (reference sequence). V was cut by 3 bases and J by 6 bases, with 17 bases left in between. There are 16 residues in the CDR3.

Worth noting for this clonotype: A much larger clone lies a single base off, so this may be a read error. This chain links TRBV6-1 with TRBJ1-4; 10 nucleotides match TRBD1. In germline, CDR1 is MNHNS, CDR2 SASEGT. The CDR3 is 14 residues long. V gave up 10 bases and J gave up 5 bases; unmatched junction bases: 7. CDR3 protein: CAIRGQGTNEKLFF. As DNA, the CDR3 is TGTGCCATCAGGGGACAGGGGACGAATGAAAAACTGTTTTTT.

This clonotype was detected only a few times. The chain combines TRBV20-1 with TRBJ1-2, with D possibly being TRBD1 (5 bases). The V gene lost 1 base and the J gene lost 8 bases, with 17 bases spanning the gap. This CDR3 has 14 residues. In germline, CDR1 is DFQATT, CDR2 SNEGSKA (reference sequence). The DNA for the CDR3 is TGCAGTGCTAGAGTCCCGGGCAGGGCAGGAGGCTACACCTTC. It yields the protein CSARVPGRAGGYTF.

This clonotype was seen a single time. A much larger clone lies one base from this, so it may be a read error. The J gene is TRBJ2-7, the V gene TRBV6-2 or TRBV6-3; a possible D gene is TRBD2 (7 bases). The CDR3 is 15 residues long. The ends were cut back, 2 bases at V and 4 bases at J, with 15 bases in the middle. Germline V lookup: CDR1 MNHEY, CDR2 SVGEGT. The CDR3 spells CASSYRGGAVYEQYF. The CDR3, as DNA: TGTGCCAGCAGTTACCGAGGGGGGGCGGTTTACGAGCAGTACTTC.

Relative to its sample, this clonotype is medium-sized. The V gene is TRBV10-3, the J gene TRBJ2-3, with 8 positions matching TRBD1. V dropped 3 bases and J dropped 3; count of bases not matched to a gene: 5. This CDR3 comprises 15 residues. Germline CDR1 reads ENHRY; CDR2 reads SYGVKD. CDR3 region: CAISDLQGATDTQYF. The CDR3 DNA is TGTGCCATCAGTGATCTTCAGGGGGCGACAGATACGCAGTATTTT.

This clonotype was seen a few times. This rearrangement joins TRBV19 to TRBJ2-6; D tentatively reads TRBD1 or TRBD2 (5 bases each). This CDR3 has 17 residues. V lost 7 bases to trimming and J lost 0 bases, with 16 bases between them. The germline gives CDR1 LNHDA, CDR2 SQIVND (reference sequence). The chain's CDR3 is CASTLGGVSSGANVLTF. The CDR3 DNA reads TGTGCCAGTACCCTTGGGGGTGTGTCCTCTGGGGCCAACGTCCTGACTTTC. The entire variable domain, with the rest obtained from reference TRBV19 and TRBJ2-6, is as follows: DGGITQSPKYLFRKEGQNVTLSCEQNLNHDAMYWYRQDPGQGLRLIYYSQIVNDFQKGDIAEGYSVSREKKESFPLTVTSAQKNPTAFYLCASTLGGVSSGANVLTFGAGSRLTVL.